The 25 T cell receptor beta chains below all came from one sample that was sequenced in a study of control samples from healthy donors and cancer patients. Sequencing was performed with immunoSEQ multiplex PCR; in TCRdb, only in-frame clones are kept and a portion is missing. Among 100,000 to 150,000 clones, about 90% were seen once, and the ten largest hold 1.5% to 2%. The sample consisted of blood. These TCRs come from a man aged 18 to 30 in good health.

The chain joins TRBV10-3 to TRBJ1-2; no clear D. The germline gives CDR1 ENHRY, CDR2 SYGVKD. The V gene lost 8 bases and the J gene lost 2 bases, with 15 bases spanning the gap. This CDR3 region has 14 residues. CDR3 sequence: CAIGEPGRNYGYTF. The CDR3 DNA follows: TGTGCCATCGGGGAGCCGGGTCGGAACTATGGCTACACCTTC.

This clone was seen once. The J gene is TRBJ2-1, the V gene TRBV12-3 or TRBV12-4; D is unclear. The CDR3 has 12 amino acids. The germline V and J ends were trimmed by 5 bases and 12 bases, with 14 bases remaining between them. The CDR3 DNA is TGTGCCAGCAGTAGGGCGGTCATGGGGCAGTTCTTC. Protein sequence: CASSRAVMGQFF.

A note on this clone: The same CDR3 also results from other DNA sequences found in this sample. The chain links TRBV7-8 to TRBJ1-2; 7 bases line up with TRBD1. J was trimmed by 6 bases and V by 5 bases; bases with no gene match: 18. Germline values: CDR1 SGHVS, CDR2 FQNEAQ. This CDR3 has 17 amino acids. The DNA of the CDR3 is TGTGCCAGCAGCCTGAGGGGGGCAGGGGGTGCTGGGGATGGCTACACCTTC. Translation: CASSLRGAGGAGDGYTF.

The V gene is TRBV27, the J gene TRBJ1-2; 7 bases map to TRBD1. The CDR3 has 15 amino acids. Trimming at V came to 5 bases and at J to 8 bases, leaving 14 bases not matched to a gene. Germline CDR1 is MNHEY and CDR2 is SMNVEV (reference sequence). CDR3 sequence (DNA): TGTGCCAGCAGTCCCTCAGGGGGGGGCGGAGAAGGCTACACCTTC. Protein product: CASSPSGGGGEGYTF.

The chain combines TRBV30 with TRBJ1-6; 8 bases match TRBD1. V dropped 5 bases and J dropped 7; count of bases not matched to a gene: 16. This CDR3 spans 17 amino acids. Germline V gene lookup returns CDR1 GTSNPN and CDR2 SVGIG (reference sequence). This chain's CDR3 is CAWQRNRAGTGNSPLHF. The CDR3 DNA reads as TGTGCCTGGCAAAGGAATCGAGCCGGGACAGGCAATTCACCCCTCCACTTT.

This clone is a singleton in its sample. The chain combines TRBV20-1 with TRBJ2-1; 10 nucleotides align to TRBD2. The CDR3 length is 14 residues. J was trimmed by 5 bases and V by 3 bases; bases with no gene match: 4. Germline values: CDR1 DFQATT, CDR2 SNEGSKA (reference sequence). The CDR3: CSASSLAGDNEQFF. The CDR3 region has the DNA TGCAGTGCTAGTAGTCTAGCGGGGGACAATGAGCAGTTCTTC.

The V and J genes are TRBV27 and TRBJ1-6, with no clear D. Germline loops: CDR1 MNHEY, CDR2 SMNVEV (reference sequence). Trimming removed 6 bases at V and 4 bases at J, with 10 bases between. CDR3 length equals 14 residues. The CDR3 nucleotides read TGTGCCAGCAGGATGGACGGTTATAATTCACCCCTCCACTTT. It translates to CASRMDGYNSPLHF.

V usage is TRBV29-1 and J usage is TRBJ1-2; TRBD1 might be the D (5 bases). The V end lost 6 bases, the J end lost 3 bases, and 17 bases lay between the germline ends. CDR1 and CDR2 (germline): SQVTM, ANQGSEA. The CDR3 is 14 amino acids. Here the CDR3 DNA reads TGCAGCGTACTTGAAAGGGGCCGGCACTATGGCTACACCTTC. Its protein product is CSVLERGRHYGYTF.

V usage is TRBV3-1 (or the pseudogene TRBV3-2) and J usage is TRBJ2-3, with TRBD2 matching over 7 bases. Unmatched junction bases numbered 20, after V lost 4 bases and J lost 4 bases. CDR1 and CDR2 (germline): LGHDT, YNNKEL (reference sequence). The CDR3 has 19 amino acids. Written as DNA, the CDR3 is TGTGCCAGCAGCCCGGGGTATTTAAGGGAGGGAGATTATGCAGATACGCAGTATTTT. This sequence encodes CASSPGYLREGDYADTQYF.

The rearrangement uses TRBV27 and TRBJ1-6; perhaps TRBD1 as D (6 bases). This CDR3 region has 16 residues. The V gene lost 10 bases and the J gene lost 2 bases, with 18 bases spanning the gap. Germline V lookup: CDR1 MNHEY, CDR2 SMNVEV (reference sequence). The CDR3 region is CATKKDSSAYNSPLHF. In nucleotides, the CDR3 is TGTGCCACTAAAAAGGACAGTAGTGCCTATAATTCACCCCTCCACTTT.

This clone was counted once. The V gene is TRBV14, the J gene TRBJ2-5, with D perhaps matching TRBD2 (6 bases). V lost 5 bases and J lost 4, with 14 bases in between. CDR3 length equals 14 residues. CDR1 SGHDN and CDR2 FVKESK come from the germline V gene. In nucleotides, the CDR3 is TGTGCCAGCAGCAGCGACACGGGGGTAGAGACCCAGTACTTC. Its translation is CASSSDTGVETQYF.

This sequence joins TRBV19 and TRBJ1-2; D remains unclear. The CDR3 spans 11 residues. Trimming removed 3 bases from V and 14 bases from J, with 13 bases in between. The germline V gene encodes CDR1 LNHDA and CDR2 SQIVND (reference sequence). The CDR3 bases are TGTGCCAGTAGTATCCCCTCGACGAGGACCTTC. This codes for CASSIPSTRTF.

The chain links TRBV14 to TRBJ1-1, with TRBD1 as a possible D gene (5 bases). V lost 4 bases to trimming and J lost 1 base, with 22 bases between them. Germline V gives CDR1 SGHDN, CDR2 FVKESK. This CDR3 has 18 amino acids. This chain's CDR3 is CASSPRGEGLVGNTEAFF. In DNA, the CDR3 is TGTGCCAGCAGCCCCCGGGGGGAGGGGCTGGTGGGGAACACTGAAGCTTTCTTT.

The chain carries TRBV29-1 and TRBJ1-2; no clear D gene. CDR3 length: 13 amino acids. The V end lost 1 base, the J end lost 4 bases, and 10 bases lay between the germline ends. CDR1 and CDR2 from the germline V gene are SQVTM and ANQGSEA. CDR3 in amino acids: CSVEVGPGYGYTF. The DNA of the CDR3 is TGCAGCGTTGAAGTGGGTCCGGGCTATGGCTACACCTTC. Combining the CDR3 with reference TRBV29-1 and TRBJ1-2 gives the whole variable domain SAVISQKPSRDICQRGTSLTIQCQVDSQVTMMFWYRQQPGQSLTLIATANQGSEATYESGFVIDKFPISRPNLTFSTLTVSNMSPEDSSIYLCSVEVGPGYGYTFGSGTRLTVV.

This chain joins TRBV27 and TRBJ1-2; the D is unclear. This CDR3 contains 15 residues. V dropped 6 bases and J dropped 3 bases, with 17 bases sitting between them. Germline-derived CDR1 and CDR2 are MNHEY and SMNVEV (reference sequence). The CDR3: CASRRKGWEDYGYTF. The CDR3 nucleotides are TGTGCCAGCAGGAGGAAAGGGTGGGAGGACTATGGCTACACCTTC.

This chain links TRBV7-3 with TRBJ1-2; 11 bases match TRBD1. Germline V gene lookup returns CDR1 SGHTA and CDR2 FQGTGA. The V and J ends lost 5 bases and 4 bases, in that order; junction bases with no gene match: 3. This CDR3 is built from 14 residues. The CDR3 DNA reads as TGTGCCAGCAGCCCTGGACAGGGGGCCTATGGCTACACCTTC. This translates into CASSPGQGAYGYTF. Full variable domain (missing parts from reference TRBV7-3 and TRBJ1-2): GAGVSQTPSNKVTEKGKYVELRCDPISGHTALYWYRQSLGQGPEFLIYFQGTGAADDSGLPNDRFFAVRPEGSVSTLKIQRTERGDSAVYLCASSPGQGAYGYTFGSGTRLTVV.

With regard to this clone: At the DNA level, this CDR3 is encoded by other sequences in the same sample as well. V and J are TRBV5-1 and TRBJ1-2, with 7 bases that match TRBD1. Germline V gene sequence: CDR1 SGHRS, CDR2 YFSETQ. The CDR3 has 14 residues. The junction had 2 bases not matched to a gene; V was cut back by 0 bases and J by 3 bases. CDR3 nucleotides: TGCGCCAGCAGCTTGGCTCAGGGGGACTATGGCTACACCTTC. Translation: CASSLAQGDYGYTF.

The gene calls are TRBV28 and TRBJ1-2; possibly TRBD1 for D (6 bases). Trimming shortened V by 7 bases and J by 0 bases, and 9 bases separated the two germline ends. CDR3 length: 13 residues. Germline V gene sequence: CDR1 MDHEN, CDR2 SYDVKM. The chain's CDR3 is CASIKGANYGYTF. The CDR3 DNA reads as TGTGCCAGCATTAAGGGGGCTAACTATGGCTACACCTTC.

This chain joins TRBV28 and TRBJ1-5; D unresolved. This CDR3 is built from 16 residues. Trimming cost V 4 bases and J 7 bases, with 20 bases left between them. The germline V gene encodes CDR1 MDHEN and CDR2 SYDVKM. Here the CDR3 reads CASSSSGPPGRQPQHF. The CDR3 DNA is TGTGCCAGCAGTTCCAGTGGACCCCCCGGAAGGCAGCCCCAGCATTTT.

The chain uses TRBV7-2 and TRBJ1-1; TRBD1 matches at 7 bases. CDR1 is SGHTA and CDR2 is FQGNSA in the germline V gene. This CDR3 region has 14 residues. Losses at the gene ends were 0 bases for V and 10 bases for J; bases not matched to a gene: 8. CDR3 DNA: TGTGCCAGCAGCTTAGCCAGGGGGGCACCTAGAGCTTTCTTT. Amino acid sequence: CASSLARGAPRAFF.

CDR3 DNA sequence: TGTGCCAGCAGCCCGAGGAGGGCCGTTGGGGAGCAGTTCTTC. Translated, it gives CASSPRRAVGEQFF. This chain uses TRBV7-2 with TRBJ2-1, with D perhaps matching TRBD2 (6 bases). In germline, CDR1 is SGHTA, CDR2 FQGNSA. V lost 5 bases and J 10 bases, leaving 18 bases between the germline ends. This CDR3 has 14 residues. Filled out from reference TRBV7-2 and TRBJ2-1, the complete variable domain reads GAGVSQSPSNKVTEKGKDVELRCDPISGHTALYWYRQSLGQGLEFLIYFQGNSAPDKSGLPSDRFSAERTGGSVSTLTIQRTQQEDSAVYLCASSPRRAVGEQFFGPGTRLTVL.

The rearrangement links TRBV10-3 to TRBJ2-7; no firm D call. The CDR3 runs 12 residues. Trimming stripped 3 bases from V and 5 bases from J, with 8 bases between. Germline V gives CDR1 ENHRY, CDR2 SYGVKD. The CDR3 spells CAISDRSNEQYF. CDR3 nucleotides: TGTGCCATCAGTGATAGGTCGAACGAGCAGTACTTC.

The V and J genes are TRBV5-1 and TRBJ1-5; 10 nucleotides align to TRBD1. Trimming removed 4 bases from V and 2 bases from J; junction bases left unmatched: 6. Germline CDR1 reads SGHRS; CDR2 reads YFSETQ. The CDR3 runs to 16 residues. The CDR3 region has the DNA TGCGCCAGCAGCCCCTACGGACAGGGGGGCAATCAGCCCCAGCATTTT. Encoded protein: CASSPYGQGGNQPQHF.

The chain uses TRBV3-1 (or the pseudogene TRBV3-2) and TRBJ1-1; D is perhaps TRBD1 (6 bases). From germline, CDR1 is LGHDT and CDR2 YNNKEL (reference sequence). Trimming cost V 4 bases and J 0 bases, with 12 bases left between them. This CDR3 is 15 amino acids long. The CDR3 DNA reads TGTGCCAGCAGCCTATTTGGGGGCATGAACACTGAAGCTTTCTTT. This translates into CASSLFGGMNTEAFF.

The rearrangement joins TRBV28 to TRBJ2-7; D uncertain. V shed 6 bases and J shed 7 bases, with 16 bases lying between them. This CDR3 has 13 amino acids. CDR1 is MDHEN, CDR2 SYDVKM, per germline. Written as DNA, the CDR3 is TGTGCCAGCAGCATTCCCATCCCTTCGGAGCAGTACTTC. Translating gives CASSIPIPSEQYF.